A single T cell receptor beta chain is shown here with its context. Uncontrolled infections, other autoimmune diseases, pregnancy or lactation led to exclusion of patients. Diagnoses used clinical symptoms, serum thyroxine and TRAb, thyroid ultrasound and orbital computed tomography. The record originates from a study of T cells in Graves' hyperthyroidism and ophthalmopathy. Amplification of TCR beta CDR3 regions was performed using RNA transcripts as template. The HTBI primer set was used in a first-round RT-PCR of the TCR CDR3. TCRdb used MiXCR to reprocess the multiplex PCR reads, holding one entry per CDR3 protein. Among over 650,000 distinct CDR3 sequences, nearly 45% were seen once, and the ten largest hold less than 8.5%. Per germline, CDR1 SGHTA and CDR2 FQGNSA. Trimming removed 3 bases from V and 2 bases from J, with 10 bases in between. The CDR3 contains 14 residues.

The sample comprised peripheral blood or thyroid tissue (not recorded which). The chain carries TRBV7-2 and TRBJ1-1; D is undetermined. The origin of this receptor is an adult man with Graves' disease, either hyperthyroidism or ophthalmopathy (not recorded which). The CDR3 region is CASSFIILNTEAFF. DNA for the CDR3: TGTGCCAGCAGCTTCATTATTCTTAACACTGAAGCTTTCTTT.